Sequencing of this T cell receptor (beta chain) was carried out in a study of T cells in women clearing cervical HPV infection. Clones were sequenced by immunoSEQ multiplex PCR, and TCRdb holds only the in-frame ones, with some missing. This listing includes about 22,000 clones. The V segment lost 3 bases and the J segment 5 bases; nucleotides outside the gene matches: 8. Germline CDR1 is GTSNPN and CDR2 is SVGIG (reference sequence). This CDR3 spans 16 amino acids. Details on this clone: Sequencing ends 3 residues short of the CDR3 end; the germline J gene provides the rest.

The receptor was derived from a woman aged 18-70 years with a cervical HPV16 infection that either progressed to CIN3+ or cleared (not recorded which). The chain uses TRBV30 and TRBJ2-2; 11 positions agree with TRBD1. Sequenced sample: blood buffy coat. CDR3 bases read: TGTGCCTGGAGCGAAACCGGGACAGGGGGTACCGGGGAG. This codes for CAWSETGTGGTGE. The whole CDR3 protein reads CAWSETGTGGTGELFF.